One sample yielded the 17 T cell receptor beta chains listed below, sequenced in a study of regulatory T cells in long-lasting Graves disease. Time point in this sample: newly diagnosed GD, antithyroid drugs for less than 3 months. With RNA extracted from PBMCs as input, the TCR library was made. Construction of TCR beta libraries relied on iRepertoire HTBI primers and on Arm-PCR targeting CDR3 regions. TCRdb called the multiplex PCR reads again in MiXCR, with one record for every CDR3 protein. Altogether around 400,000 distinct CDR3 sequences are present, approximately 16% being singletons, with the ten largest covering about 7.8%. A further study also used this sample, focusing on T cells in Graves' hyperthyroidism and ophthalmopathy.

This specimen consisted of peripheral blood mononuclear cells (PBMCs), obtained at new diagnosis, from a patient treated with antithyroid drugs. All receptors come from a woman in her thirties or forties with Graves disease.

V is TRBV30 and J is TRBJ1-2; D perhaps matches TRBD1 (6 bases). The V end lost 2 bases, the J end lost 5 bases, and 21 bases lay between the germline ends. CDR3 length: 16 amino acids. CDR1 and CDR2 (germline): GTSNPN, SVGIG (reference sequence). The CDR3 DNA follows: TGTGCCTGGAGTCTTTTGGACAGCCAATTTTCTTATGGCTACACCTTC. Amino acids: CAWSLLDSQFSYGYTF. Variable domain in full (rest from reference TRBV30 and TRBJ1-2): SQTIHQWPATLVQPVGSPLSLECTVEGTSNPNLYWYRQAAGRGLQLLFYSVGIGQISSEVPQNLSASRPQDRQFILSSKKLLLSDSGFYLCAWSLLDSQFSYGYTFGSGTRLTVV.

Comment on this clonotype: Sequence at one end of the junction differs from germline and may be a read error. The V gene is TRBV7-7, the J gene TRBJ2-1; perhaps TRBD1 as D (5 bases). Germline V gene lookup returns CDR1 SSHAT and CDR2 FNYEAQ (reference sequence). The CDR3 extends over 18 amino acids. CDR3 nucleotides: TGTGCTAGCAGCTTGGTGCCCTTAGAGGACAACTCCTACAATGAGCAGTTCTTC. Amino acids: CASSLVPLEDNSYNEQFF.

DNA for the CDR3: TGTGCCAGCAGTTACTCTGGGACAGTCAATCAGCCCCAGCATTTT. This encodes CASSYSGTVNQPQHF. The chain has TRBV6-5 and TRBJ1-5; 7 bases are a match to TRBD1. V lost 0 bases, J lost 3 bases, and 2 bases stayed unmatched. This CDR3 region has 15 residues. Germline lookup yields CDR1 MNHEY and CDR2 SVGAGI.

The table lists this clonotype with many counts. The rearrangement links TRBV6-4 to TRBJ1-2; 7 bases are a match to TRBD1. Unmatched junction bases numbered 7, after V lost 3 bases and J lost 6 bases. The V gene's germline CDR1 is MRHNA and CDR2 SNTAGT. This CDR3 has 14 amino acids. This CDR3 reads CASSERQGRDGYTF. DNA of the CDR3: TGTGCCAGCAGTGAACGACAGGGTCGTGATGGCTACACCTTC.

CDR3 coding DNA: TGTGCCAGCTCACCAGAGGCTATTGGGCCAGGGGGCGGCACTGAAGCTTTCTTT. It specifies CASSPEAIGPGGGTEAFF. V usage is TRBV18 and J usage is TRBJ1-1; 8 nucleotides line up with TRBD1. The J segment lost 4 bases and the V segment lost 2 bases, leaving 15 bases of the junction unmatched. Germline assignment: CDR1 KGHSH and CDR2 LQKENI. The CDR3 runs to 18 residues.

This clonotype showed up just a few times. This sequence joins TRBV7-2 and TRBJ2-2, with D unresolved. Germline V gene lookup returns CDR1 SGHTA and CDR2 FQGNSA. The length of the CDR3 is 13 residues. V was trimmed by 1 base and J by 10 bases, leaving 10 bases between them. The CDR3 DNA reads TGTGCCAGCAGCTTAGTGGGGTCCGAGGAGCTGTTTTTT. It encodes CASSLVGSEELFF.

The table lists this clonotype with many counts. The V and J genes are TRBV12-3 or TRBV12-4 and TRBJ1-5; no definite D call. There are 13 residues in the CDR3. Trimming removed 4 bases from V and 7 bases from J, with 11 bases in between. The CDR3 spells CASSSHGSQPQHF. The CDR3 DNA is TGTGCCAGCAGTTCCCATGGGAGCCAGCCCCAGCATTTT.

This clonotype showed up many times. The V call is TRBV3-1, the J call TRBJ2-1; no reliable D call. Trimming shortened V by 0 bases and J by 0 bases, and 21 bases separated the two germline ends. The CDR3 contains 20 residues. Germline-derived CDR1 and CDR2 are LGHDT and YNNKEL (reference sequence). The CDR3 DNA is TGTGCCAGCAGCCAAGACCGATCTATAAAGGGTCGGTCCTCCTACAATGAGCAGTTCTTC. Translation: CASSQDRSIKGRSSYNEQFF.

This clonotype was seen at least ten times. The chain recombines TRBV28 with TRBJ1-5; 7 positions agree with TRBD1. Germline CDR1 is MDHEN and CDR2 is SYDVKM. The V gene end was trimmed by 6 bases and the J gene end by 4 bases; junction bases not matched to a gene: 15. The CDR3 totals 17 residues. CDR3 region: CASSRRTGQEMNQPQHF. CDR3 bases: TGTGCCAGCAGCCGACGAACAGGACAGGAGATGAATCAGCCCCAGCATTTT.

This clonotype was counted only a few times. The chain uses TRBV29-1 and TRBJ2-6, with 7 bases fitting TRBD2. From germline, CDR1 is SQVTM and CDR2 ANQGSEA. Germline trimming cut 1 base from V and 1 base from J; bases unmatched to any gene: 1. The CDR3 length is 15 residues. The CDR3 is CSVEGGGSGANVLTF. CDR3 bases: TGCAGCGTTGAAGGGGGGGGGTCTGGGGCCAACGTCCTGACTTTC.

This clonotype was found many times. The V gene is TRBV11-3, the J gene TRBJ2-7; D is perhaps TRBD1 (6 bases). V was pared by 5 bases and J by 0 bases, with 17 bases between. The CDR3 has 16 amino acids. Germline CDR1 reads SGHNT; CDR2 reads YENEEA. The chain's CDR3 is CASSPHRADTSYEQYF. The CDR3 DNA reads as TGTGCCAGCAGCCCACACAGGGCCGACACCTCCTACGAGCAGTACTTC.

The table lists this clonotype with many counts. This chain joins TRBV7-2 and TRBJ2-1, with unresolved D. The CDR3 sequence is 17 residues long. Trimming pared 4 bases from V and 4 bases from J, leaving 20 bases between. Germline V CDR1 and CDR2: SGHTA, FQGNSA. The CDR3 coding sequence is TGTGCCAGCAGCTCGCCTGTAAGGCCGGGTTCTTACAATGAGCAGTTCTTC. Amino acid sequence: CASSSPVRPGSYNEQFF.

The CDR3 DNA reads as TGCAGCGTTGGTATCCTAGCGGACACAGATACGCAGTATTTT. Residues: CSVGILADTDTQYF. The chain is built from TRBV29-1 and TRBJ2-3; TRBD2 aligns across 7 bases. The CDR3 length is 14 residues. V lost 4 bases and J lost 2; bases outside the gene matches: 6. Looked up from germline, CDR1 is SQVTM and CDR2 is ANQGSEA.

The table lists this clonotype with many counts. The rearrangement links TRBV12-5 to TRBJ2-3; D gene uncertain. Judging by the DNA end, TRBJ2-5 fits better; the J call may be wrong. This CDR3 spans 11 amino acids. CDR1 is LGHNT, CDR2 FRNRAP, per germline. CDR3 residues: CASGLSDTQYF. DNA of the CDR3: TGTGCTAGTGGCTTGAGCGACACCCAGTACTTC.

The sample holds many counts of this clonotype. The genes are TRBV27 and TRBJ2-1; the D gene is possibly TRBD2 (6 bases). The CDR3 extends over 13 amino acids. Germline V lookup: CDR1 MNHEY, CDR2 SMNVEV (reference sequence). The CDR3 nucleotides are TGTGGTAGCGGTTACAGCTCCTACAATGAGCAGTTCTTC. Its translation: CGSGYSSYNEQFF.

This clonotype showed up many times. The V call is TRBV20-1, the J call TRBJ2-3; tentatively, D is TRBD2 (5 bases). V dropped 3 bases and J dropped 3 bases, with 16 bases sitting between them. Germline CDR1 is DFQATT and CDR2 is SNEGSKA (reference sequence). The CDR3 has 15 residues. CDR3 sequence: CSARAWGVGTDTQYF. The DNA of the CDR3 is TGCAGTGCTAGGGCGTGGGGAGTAGGTACAGATACGCAGTATTTT.

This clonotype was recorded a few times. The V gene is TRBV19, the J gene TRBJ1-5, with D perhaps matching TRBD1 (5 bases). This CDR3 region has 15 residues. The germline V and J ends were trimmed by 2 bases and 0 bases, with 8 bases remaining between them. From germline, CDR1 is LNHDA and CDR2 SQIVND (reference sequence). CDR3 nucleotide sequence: TGTGCCAGTAGTATACAGGGTTATAGCAATCAGCCCCAGCATTTT. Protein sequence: CASSIQGYSNQPQHF.